This TCR beta chain was documented in a study of graft-versus-host responses after intestinal transplantation. Across the study: Every one of the recipients received anti-thymocyte globulin induction and afterwards took tacrolimus and steroids for roughly three years.

The V end was cut by 6 bases, the J end by 0 bases, with 9 bases between. CDR3 length: 15 amino acids. The germline CDR1 and CDR2 sequences are LNHDA and SQIVND (reference sequence). About this clone: Its antigen is still unknown.

Here immunoSEQ multiplex PCR was the method, and the copy in TCRdb shows in-frame clones only, minus some. Here the sample spans approximately 97,000 clones, just under 95% being singletons. The sample here was unstimulated CD8+ T cells sorted from spleen or lymph node cells, taken before transplant. The clonotype comes from a human donor who was the organ donor for an intestinal transplant. The rearrangement joins TRBV19 to TRBJ2-6; perhaps TRBD1 as D (5 bases). The CDR3 spells CASSLTGSGANVLTF. In DNA, the CDR3 is TGTGCCAGTAGCCTTACAGGCTCTGGGGCCAACGTCCTGACTTTC.